The T cell receptor beta chain under discussion was sequenced for a study of blood T cell repertoires in COVID-19. Study in general: Spain, Italy and the United States supplied samples that represented acute and convalescent COVID-19. In each case, the material was cDNA or gDNA derived from T cells, B-cell-depleted T cells, or PBMCs.

The CDR3 has 11 amino acids. The V gene's germline CDR1 is MNHEY and CDR2 SVGAGI. V shed 8 bases and J shed 11 bases, with 15 bases lying between them. In the original processing: Reference gene primers were amplified, and this amplification served to estimate nucleated cell counts. Clones were sequenced by immunoSEQ multiplex PCR, and TCRdb holds only the in-frame ones, with some missing. V, J and clone size derive from that table, while D and trimming were established from the DNA sequence. The table lists 350,000 to 400,000 clones, under 90% of them singletons. The study recruited people aged about 18 to 95 years across about two dozen US areas.

The sequence was obtained from a woman aged 25-40 years who had recovered from COVID-19. Sequenced sample: PBMCs or T cells enriched from blood (not recorded which). This chain joins TRBV6-5 and TRBJ1-1; D perhaps matches TRBD1 (6 bases). In nucleotides, the CDR3 is TGTGCCAGCCACCGGCAGGGGTGGGCTTTCTTT. Residues: CASHRQGWAFF.